This entry lists 30 T cell receptor beta chains sequenced from one sample in a study of T cell changes during pregnancy in multiple sclerosis. Data came from immunoSEQ multiplex PCR; TCRdb stores just in-frame clones and leaves some out. The sample gives 55,000 to 65,000 clones, 90% to 95% of which show up once; approximately 0.35% is in the top ten. Material: CD4+ T cells from peripheral blood mononuclear cells, obtained before pregnancy. These receptors originate from a female donor with multiple sclerosis, enrolled in a pregnancy study.

The rearrangement uses TRBV30 and TRBJ2-5; 8 bases line up with TRBD1. The V gene end was trimmed by 5 bases and the J gene end by 4 bases; junction bases not matched to a gene: 3. The CDR3 spans 12 residues. Germline V lookup: CDR1 GTSNPN, CDR2 SVGIG (reference sequence). As DNA, the CDR3 is TGTGCCTGGCAGACAGGGGCAGAGACCCAGTACTTC. Translated, it gives CAWQTGAETQYF.

The chain links TRBV2 to TRBJ1-5; D ambiguous. This CDR3 has 11 amino acids. Germline V gene sequence: CDR1 SNHLY, CDR2 FYNNEI. V lost 6 bases, J lost 4 bases, and 4 bases lay in between. CDR3 in DNA: TGTGCCAGCAGGCTAAATCAGCCCCAGCATTTT. This translates into CASRLNQPQHF.

The chain is built from TRBV19 and TRBJ2-5; 7 nucleotides align to TRBD2. The CDR3 is 14 amino acids. Germline V gives CDR1 LNHDA, CDR2 SQIVND (reference sequence). Trimming took 3 bases from V and 2 from J; bases not matched to a gene: 3. The CDR3 here is CASSMGGVQETQYF. Here the CDR3 DNA reads TGTGCCAGTAGTATGGGAGGGGTGCAAGAGACCCAGTACTTC.

The V gene is TRBV27, the J gene TRBJ2-7, with D possibly being TRBD2 (7 bases). Germline assignment: CDR1 MNHEY and CDR2 SMNVEV (reference sequence). The CDR3 consists of 17 residues. V was shortened by 2 bases and J by 5 bases, with 22 bases between the two germline ends. CDR3 protein: CASSLQGRLAAINEQYF. CDR3 bases: TGTGCCAGCAGTTTACAGGGGCGCCTAGCGGCGATAAACGAGCAGTACTTC.

This chain uses TRBV21-1 with TRBJ2-1; the DNA was not compared with TRBD2, the D call given in the table. TRBV21-1 is deemed a pseudogene. This CDR3 has 16 amino acids. The CDR3 coding sequence is TGTGCCAGCAGCAAAGGGCCGGGGAACTCCTACAATGAGCAGTTCTTC. Residues: CASSKGPGNSYNEQFF.

The V gene is TRBV7-3, the J gene TRBJ2-1; 7 bases are shared with TRBD1. From germline, CDR1 is SGHTA and CDR2 FQGTGA. This CDR3 has 12 amino acids. The CDR3, as DNA: TGTGCGGAAGGGGGCTCTTTCAATGAGCAGTTCTTC. Its translation: CAEGGSFNEQFF.

The rearrangement links TRBV5-1 to TRBJ2-5; TRBD1 aligns across 9 bases. Germline-derived CDR1 and CDR2 are SGHRS and YFSETQ. The CDR3 runs 14 residues. J lost 5 bases, V lost 6 bases, and 8 bases had no gene match. The CDR3 spells CASTSQGASETQYF. The CDR3 bases are TGCGCCAGCACCTCACAGGGGGCTTCCGAGACCCAGTACTTC. Variable domain in full (rest from reference TRBV5-1 and TRBJ2-5): KAGVTQTPRYLIKTRGQQVTLSCSPISGHRSVSWYQQTPGQGLQFLFEYFSETQRNKGNFPGRFSGRQFSNSRSEMNVSTLELGDSALYLCASTSQGASETQYFGPGTRLLVL.

This clone was observed a single time. The rearrangement joins TRBV7-2 to TRBJ2-5; 13 nucleotides line up with TRBD2. Germline loops: CDR1 SGHTA, CDR2 FQGNSA. There are 17 residues in the CDR3. The trim removed 5 bases at V and 5 bases at J, leaving 11 bases unmatched. The CDR3 coding sequence is TGTGCCAGCAGCCCTCCGGGACTAGCGGGAAGGGGGGAGACCCAGTACTTC. Its translation is CASSPPGLAGRGETQYF.

In its sample, this clone was seen once. The chain carries TRBV30 and TRBJ2-7; D perhaps matches TRBD2 (5 bases). The germline V and J ends were trimmed by 0 bases and 7 bases, with 13 bases remaining between them. Per germline, CDR1 GTSNPN and CDR2 SVGIG (reference sequence). The CDR3 loop spans 13 amino acids. The CDR3: CAWSVAAAGEQYF. DNA for the CDR3: TGTGCCTGGAGTGTGGCGGCCGCGGGTGAGCAGTACTTC.

The chain couples TRBV6-1 to TRBJ1-5, with a weak D call TRBD1 (5 bases). Germline V CDR1 and CDR2: MNHNS, SASEGT. The CDR3 loop spans 14 amino acids. Trimming removed 6 bases at V and 1 base at J, with 10 bases between. CDR3 nucleotide sequence: TGTGCCAGCAGGACAGCCTGGAGCAATCAGCCCCAGCATTTT. Translation gives CASRTAWSNQPQHF.

The rearrangement joins TRBV28 to TRBJ2-3; a weak D match, TRBD2 (6 bases). The CDR3 spans 15 residues. Germline CDR1 is MDHEN and CDR2 is SYDVKM. Trimming removed 7 bases from V and 2 bases from J, with 16 bases in between. The CDR3 region is CASTPGAQFTDTQYF. CDR3 nucleotide sequence: TGTGCCAGCACCCCGGGAGCACAATTCACAGATACGCAGTATTTT.

This clone was recorded once. The V gene is TRBV27, the J gene TRBJ1-2, with D maybe TRBD1 (5 bases). The CDR3 is 13 amino acids. Germline V gene sequence: CDR1 MNHEY, CDR2 SMNVEV (reference sequence). V was cut by 6 bases and J by 4 bases, with 12 bases left in between. For the CDR3, the DNA is TGTGCCAGCAGCCCCGACAGCCGCTATGGCTACACCTTC. It is translated as CASSPDSRYGYTF.

The chain is built from TRBV2 and TRBJ1-4, with 8 bases matching TRBD1. Germline CDR1 is SNHLY and CDR2 is FYNNEI. There are 15 residues in the CDR3. J lost 10 bases, V lost 4 bases, and 11 bases had no gene match. The CDR3, as DNA: TGTGCCAGCAGTGTCGTCCAGGGGGCTGGTGGAAAACTGTTTTTT. Amino acid sequence: CASSVVQGAGGKLFF. The full variable domain, rest sourced from reference TRBV2 and TRBJ1-4, is EPEVTQTPSHQVTQMGQEVILRCVPISNHLYFYWYRQILGQKVEFLVSFYNNEISEKSEIFDDQFSVERPDGSNFTLKIRSTKLEDSAMYFCASSVVQGAGGKLFFGSGTQLSVL.

The rearrangement links TRBV11-2 to TRBJ2-1; D may be TRBD2 (6 bases). Trimming shortened V by 5 bases and J by 7 bases, and 15 bases separated the two germline ends. The CDR3 length is 14 residues. CDR1 is SGHAT, CDR2 FQNNGV, per germline. The CDR3 coding sequence is TGTGCCAGCAGCCCCCGAGCGGGTGTAAATGAGCAGTTCTTC. Translation gives CASSPRAGVNEQFF.

This clone showed up just once. This chain uses TRBV7-2 with TRBJ2-3; perhaps TRBD2 as D (6 bases). The CDR3 is 14 amino acids. V lost 1 base, J lost 5 bases, and 10 bases lay in between. The germline gives CDR1 SGHTA, CDR2 FQGNSA. The CDR3 protein is CASSLGWGVDTQYF. DNA of the CDR3: TGTGCCAGCAGCTTAGGTTGGGGGGTAGATACGCAGTATTTT.

The CDR3 coding sequence is TGTGCCAGAAGCTTGGGCGATTACAATGAGCAGTTCTTC. It specifies CARSLGDYNEQFF. V is TRBV5-3 and J is TRBJ2-1; no firm D call. TRBV5-3 is designated an ORF whose function remains uncertain. V lost 0 bases and J 4 bases, leaving 5 bases between the germline ends. This CDR3 region has 13 residues.

The J gene is TRBJ2-3, the V gene TRBV5-4; 11 bases match TRBD2. The V and J ends lost 4 bases and 2 bases, in that order; junction bases with no gene match: 3. Germline CDR1 and CDR2: SGHNT and YYREEE (reference sequence). This CDR3 comprises 15 residues. This chain's CDR3 is CASSGLAGLTDTQYF. In DNA form, the CDR3 reads TGTGCCAGCAGCGGACTAGCGGGCCTCACAGATACGCAGTATTTT.

The V call is TRBV4-3, the J call TRBJ1-4, with D uncertain. CDR3 length equals 15 residues. V was pared by 0 bases and J by 8 bases, with 13 bases between. The germline V gene has CDR1 LGHNA and CDR2 YSLEER. This CDR3 is CASSQDRGYGEKLFF. For the CDR3, the DNA is TGCGCCAGCAGCCAAGATCGGGGATATGGGGAAAAACTGTTTTTT.

The table lists this clone with a count of one. The rearrangement links TRBV27 to TRBJ2-5; 10 bases match TRBD2. The DNA end is a closer match to TRBJ2-7, so the J assignment may be wrong. The germline V gene encodes CDR1 MNHEY and CDR2 SMNVEV (reference sequence). The CDR3 has 17 amino acids. The CDR3 region is CASSSLGPSGRSYEQYF. The CDR3 DNA follows: TGTGCCAGCAGTTCCCTAGGTCCTAGCGGGAGATCCTACGAGCAGTACTTC.

The gene calls are TRBV7-6 and TRBJ1-1; no definite D call. The CDR3 covers 13 residues. V dropped 2 bases and J dropped 5 bases, with 9 bases sitting between them. The germline V gene has CDR1 SGHVS and CDR2 FNYEAQ. CDR3 region: CASSLSEKTEAFF. The DNA of the CDR3 is TGTGCCAGCAGCTTATCTGAGAAGACTGAAGCTTTCTTT.

The chain employs TRBV29-1 and TRBJ2-3, with D possibly being TRBD2 (7 bases). Germline CDR1 and CDR2: SQVTM and ANQGSEA. The CDR3 spans 14 residues. The V end lost 6 bases, the J end lost 0 bases, and 13 bases lay between the germline ends. This CDR3 reads CSVGGLGSTDTQYF. The DNA of the CDR3 is TGCAGCGTCGGGGGGCTAGGGAGCACAGATACGCAGTATTTT.

This rearrangement joins TRBV6-6 to TRBJ2-3, with 7 bases matching TRBD1. The V segment lost 2 bases and the J segment 2 bases; nucleotides outside the gene matches: 1. This CDR3 is 14 amino acids long. In germline, CDR1 is MNHNY, CDR2 SVGAGI (reference sequence). CDR3 DNA sequence: TGTGCCAGCAGTTACGACAGGGCCACAGATACGCAGTATTTT. This encodes CASSYDRATDTQYF.

V usage is TRBV19 and J usage is TRBJ2-6; 14 nucleotides agree with TRBD2. The CDR3 is 19 residues long. The germline gives CDR1 LNHDA, CDR2 SQIVND (reference sequence). V lost 6 bases, J lost 2 bases, and 9 bases stayed unmatched. Here the CDR3 reads CASRGGLAGDQPGANVLTF. The CDR3 coding sequence is TGTGCCAGTAGGGGGGGACTAGCGGGAGACCAACCTGGGGCCAACGTCCTGACTTTC.

V gene TRBV6-6 combines with J gene TRBJ1-5; D is unresolved. The germline V gene has CDR1 MNHNY and CDR2 SVGAGI (reference sequence). The V gene lost 7 bases and the J gene lost 7 bases, with 23 bases spanning the gap. The CDR3 spans 16 residues. CDR3 DNA: TGTGCCAGCACCCATTACCCCACAGTAAGCAGGCAGCCCCAGCATTTT. Translated, it gives CASTHYPTVSRQPQHF.

The chain is built from TRBV9 and TRBJ1-4, with TRBD1 matching 8 bases. Unmatched junction bases numbered 12, after V lost 4 bases and J lost 4 bases. Looked up from germline, CDR1 is SGDLS and CDR2 is YYNGEE. The CDR3 spans 17 residues. The chain's CDR3 is CASSITGTGRYNEKLFF. For the CDR3, the DNA is TGTGCCAGCAGCATAACCGGGACAGGCCGCTATAATGAAAAACTGTTTTTT.

The J gene is TRBJ2-7, the V gene TRBV6-6; D gene ambiguous. Germline V gene lookup returns CDR1 MNHNY and CDR2 SVGAGI (reference sequence). This CDR3 region has 13 residues. Trimming removed 6 bases from V and 3 bases from J, with 12 bases in between. The CDR3 reads CASSPDILYEQYF. The CDR3 DNA is TGTGCCAGCAGCCCAGACATACTCTACGAGCAGTACTTC.

In this sample, this clone turned up once. The rearrangement joins TRBV6-5 to TRBJ2-5, with 11 bases matching TRBD1. The CDR3 totals 15 residues. Trimming took 4 bases from V and 5 from J; bases not matched to a gene: 6. Germline assignment: CDR1 MNHEY and CDR2 SVGAGI. The CDR3 region is CASSSAGTGGETQYF. The CDR3 DNA reads TGTGCCAGCAGTTCGGCCGGGACAGGGGGTGAGACCCAGTACTTC.

The rearrangement uses TRBV19 and TRBJ1-1; TRBD1 matches 8 bases. The germline V gene encodes CDR1 LNHDA and CDR2 SQIVND (reference sequence). The CDR3 sequence is 13 residues long. Trimming removed 5 bases from V and 5 bases from J; junction bases left unmatched: 4. CDR3: CASSDDRGTEAFF. In DNA form, the CDR3 reads TGTGCCAGTAGTGACGACAGGGGAACTGAAGCTTTCTTT.

This clone was recorded a few times. The rearrangement links TRBV29-1 to TRBJ2-3; D is undetermined. The germline V gene encodes CDR1 SQVTM and CDR2 ANQGSEA. V shed 1 base and J shed 6 bases, with 14 bases lying between them. The CDR3 consists of 14 residues. The CDR3 loop reads CSVEVLPLFDTQYF. CDR3 coding DNA: TGCAGCGTTGAAGTACTTCCGCTTTTTGATACGCAGTATTTT.

V gene TRBV4-3 combines with J gene TRBJ2-7; possible D gene TRBD2, 5 bases. V shed 0 bases and J shed 0 bases, with 9 bases lying between them. The germline gives CDR1 LGHNA, CDR2 YSLEER. The CDR3 runs to 15 residues. CDR3 region: CASSQDEAGSYEQYF. CDR3 in DNA: TGCGCCAGCAGCCAAGATGAGGCGGGCTCCTACGAGCAGTACTTC.